Presented here are 2 T cell receptor beta chains from one specimen sequenced in a study of blood T cell repertoires in COVID-19. The table came from immunoSEQ multiplex PCR; TCRdb's copy has only in-frame clones and leaves some out. Counted here are roughly 300,000 clones, more than 75% occurring once; the ten biggest clones make up around 4.6%. What was sequenced was PBMCs or T cells enriched from blood (not recorded which). Receptors were obtained from a man in his thirties or forties who had recovered from COVID-19.

This clone was picked up a small number of times. The genes are TRBV14 and TRBJ2-5; the match to TRBD1 covers 10 bases. CDR3 length: 16 amino acids. The germline CDR1 and CDR2 sequences are SGHDN and FVKESK. V shed 4 bases, J shed 4 bases, and the junction held 9 bases outside the gene matches. The CDR3 loop is CASSRRDRGEGETQYF. The CDR3 coding sequence is TGTGCCAGCAGCCGCAGGGACAGGGGAGAAGGAGAGACCCAGTACTTC. Supplemented by reference TRBV14 and TRBJ2-5, the full variable domain reads EAGVTQFPSHSVIEKGQTVTLRCDPISGHDNLYWYRRVMGKEIKFLLHFVKESKQDESGMPNNRFLAERTGGTYSTLKVQPAELEDSGVYFCASSRRDRGEGETQYFGPGTRLLVL.

The rearrangement links TRBV6-5 to TRBJ2-1, with 12 bases identical to TRBD2. Trimming cost V 1 base and J 9 bases; bases outside gene matches: 7. CDR3 length equals 16 residues. Germline CDR1 reads MNHEY; CDR2 reads SVGAGI. CDR3 loop: CASSYFGLAGYGEQFF. The CDR3 nucleotides read TGTGCCAGCAGTTACTTCGGACTAGCGGGATATGGTGAGCAGTTCTTC.